This is a list of T cell receptor beta chains from one sample in a study of blood T cell repertoires in COVID-19. Some clones are missing from TCRdb's copy, which holds only in-frame ones; the method was immunoSEQ multiplex PCR. The sample holds around 290,000 clones, about 93% seen once. The sequenced material came from PBMCs or T cells enriched from blood (not recorded which). These receptors were obtained from a woman in her twenties or thirties who had recovered from COVID-19. Both conserved end residues are part of each CDR3. Fields, in order: CDR3 DNA, CDR3 protein, J gene, clone size, V gene, D gene. The D gene is left open where the match is weak. Not all rows give a size; the values are once, few, many and, for expanded clones, a class.

cdr3_nt: TGCGCCAGCAGCTTGGCAATTGACAGCTTCTACGAGCAGTACTTC; cdr3_aa: CASSLAIDSFYEQYF; j_call: TRBJ2-7; clone_size: NA; v_call: TRBV5-1; d_call: NA
cdr3_nt: TGTGCCAGCAGCTCACCGGGACTACCAAATGAGCAGTTCTTC; cdr3_aa: CASSSPGLPNEQFF; j_call: TRBJ2-1; clone_size: once; v_call: TRBV5-4; d_call: TRBD2
cdr3_nt: TGTGCCTGGACCACCGGGGTCCTTAGCAATCAGCCCCAGCATTTT; cdr3_aa: CAWTTGVLSNQPQHF; j_call: TRBJ1-5; clone_size: once; v_call: TRBV30; d_call: NA
cdr3_nt: TGTGCCAGCAGTTTGAAGACCGGGACAGGGGGGACAGATACGCAGTATTTT; cdr3_aa: CASSLKTGTGGTDTQYF; j_call: TRBJ2-3; clone_size: NA; v_call: TRBV27; d_call: TRBD1
cdr3_nt: TGTGCCAGCAGTCCCTTGAGTAGCCCAGCTACCGGGGAGCTGTTTTTT; cdr3_aa: CASSPLSSPATGELFF; j_call: TRBJ2-2; clone_size: NA; v_call: TRBV27; d_call: NA
cdr3_nt: TGTGCCACCAGTGCCTCTAGCGGGAGGGCCCCCGGGGAGCTGTTTTTT; cdr3_aa: CATSASSGRAPGELFF; j_call: TRBJ2-2; clone_size: NA; v_call: TRBV24-1; d_call: TRBD2
cdr3_nt: TGTGCCAGTAGTGGGGGGGGCGCCGTTGAAGCTTTCTTT; cdr3_aa: CASSGGGAVEAFF; j_call: TRBJ1-1; clone_size: once; v_call: TRBV19; d_call: NA
cdr3_nt: TGTGCCAGCAGCGTAGGCGGGGCGAGCTCCTACGAGCAGTACTTC; cdr3_aa: CASSVGGASSYEQYF; j_call: TRBJ2-7; clone_size: NA; v_call: TRBV9; d_call: NA
cdr3_nt: TGTGCTAGTGGTTTGAGGGGGGGGCGGTCGTTTTACAATGAGCAGTTCTTC; cdr3_aa: CASGLRGGRSFYNEQFF; j_call: TRBJ2-1; clone_size: NA; v_call: TRBV12-5; d_call: NA
cdr3_nt: TGTGCCAGCAGCTCCAATATAAACAGGGCCTATAATTCACCCCTCCACTTT; cdr3_aa: CASSSNINRAYNSPLHF; j_call: TRBJ1-6; clone_size: few; v_call: TRBV7-3; d_call: NA
cdr3_nt: TGTGCCAGCAGCGTAGGACTAGCGGGAGTAGAAGAGACTCAGTACTTC; cdr3_aa: CASSVGLAGVEETQYF; j_call: TRBJ2-5; clone_size: NA; v_call: TRBV9; d_call: TRBD2
cdr3_nt: TGTGCCAGCAGCCAATTACGGGAAAGTAACTACACCTTC; cdr3_aa: CASSQLRESNYTF; j_call: TRBJ1-2; clone_size: NA; v_call: TRBV14; d_call: NA
cdr3_nt: TGTGCCAGCAGCTTAGCAGCGGCTGGAAAGCAGTTCTTC; cdr3_aa: CASSLAAAGKQFF; j_call: TRBJ2-1; clone_size: few; v_call: TRBV11-2; d_call: NA
cdr3_nt: TGTGCCTGGAGTGTAAACGGAGACTATGGCTACACCTTC; cdr3_aa: CAWSVNGDYGYTF; j_call: TRBJ1-2; clone_size: NA; v_call: TRBV30; d_call: NA
cdr3_nt: TGTGCCAGCAGTGCACTCCGGGACAGGGGTGAAAAACTGTTTTTT; cdr3_aa: CASSALRDRGEKLFF; j_call: TRBJ1-4; clone_size: NA; v_call: TRBV28; d_call: TRBD1
cdr3_nt: TGTGCCAGCAGTCCCGGGTGGAACACTGAAGCTTTCTTT; cdr3_aa: CASSPGWNTEAFF; j_call: TRBJ1-1; clone_size: NA; v_call: TRBV28; d_call: NA
cdr3_nt: TGTGCCAGCAGTACCTCGACAGGCTGGGAGACCCAGTACTTC; cdr3_aa: CASSTSTGWETQYF; j_call: TRBJ2-5; clone_size: NA; v_call: TRBV27; d_call: NA
cdr3_nt: TGTGCCAGCAGTCCGTCGGGACAGGGCTACGAGCAGTACTTC; cdr3_aa: CASSPSGQGYEQYF; j_call: TRBJ2-7; clone_size: NA; v_call: TRBV27; d_call: TRBD1
cdr3_nt: TGTGCCAGCAGCTTAGGACTAGCGGGGTACTACGAGCAGTACTTC; cdr3_aa: CASSLGLAGYYEQYF; j_call: TRBJ2-7; clone_size: NA; v_call: TRBV11-2; d_call: TRBD2
cdr3_nt: TGTGCCTGGAGTAGGGGACTAGCGGGAGGTTACGAGCAGTACTTC; cdr3_aa: CAWSRGLAGGYEQYF; j_call: TRBJ2-7; clone_size: few; v_call: TRBV30; d_call: TRBD2
cdr3_nt: TGTGCCAGCAAAGGACAGGGCCACAATGAGCAGTTCTTC; cdr3_aa: CASKGQGHNEQFF; j_call: TRBJ2-1; clone_size: once; v_call: TRBV12-3/TRBV12-4; d_call: TRBD1
cdr3_nt: TGTGCCAGTAGTATAAGGACACAGCTGGGAGAGACCCAGTACTTC; cdr3_aa: CASSIRTQLGETQYF; j_call: TRBJ2-5; clone_size: once; v_call: TRBV19; d_call: NA
cdr3_nt: TGTGCCAGCAGTTACTCCCCTAGCGGGGATAGCTCCTACAATGAGCAGTTCTTC; cdr3_aa: CASSYSPSGDSSYNEQFF; j_call: TRBJ2-1; clone_size: NA; v_call: TRBV6-2/TRBV6-3; d_call: TRBD2
cdr3_nt: TGTGCCAGCAGTTTACCGGCAGGGGCCAAAAACATTCAGTACTTC; cdr3_aa: CASSLPAGAKNIQYF; j_call: TRBJ2-4; clone_size: NA; v_call: TRBV28; d_call: NA